Sequencing of this TCR beta chain was carried out in a study of blood T cell repertoires in COVID-19. Produced via immunoSEQ multiplex PCR; TCRdb's table is partial and in-frame only. The profile shows 210,000 or so clones, approximately 85% of them singletons. J was trimmed by 0 bases and V by 0 bases; bases with no gene match: 2. The germline gives CDR1 SGHTA, CDR2 FQGNSA. The CDR3 is 16 residues long. This chain links TRBV7-2 with TRBJ2-3; TRBD2 aligns across 8 bases. This receptor was identified in a woman in her 50s with active or convalescent COVID-19. The specimen sequenced was peripheral blood. CDR3 residues: CASSLASGGSTDTQYF. CDR3 nucleotides: TGTGCCAGCAGCTTAGCAAGCGGGGGTAGCACAGATACGCAGTATTTT.